This TCR beta chain was retrieved from a study of T cell repertoires in cytomegalovirus infection. For the study at large: Use of recently identified HLA-C-restricted and well-studied HLA-B-restricted CMV epitopes was part of the study. General study findings and limits: HLA-C-restricted CMV-specific TCR beta clonotypes were dominant in the ex vivo response. Summed frequency of public TCR beta families distinguished CMV carriers with the relevant HLA.

Turning to this clonotype: The target antigen is unknown.

TCRdb reprocessed the reads via MiXCR and lists one record per CDR3 protein. The sample records under 200,000 distinct CDR3 sequences, approximately 21% being singletons. The CDR3 is 15 residues long. Germline values: CDR1 KGHSH, CDR2 LQKENI. Trimming shortened V by 4 bases and J by 1 base, and 13 bases separated the two germline ends. Sequencing was performed on CD8+ T cells from cultured PBMCs, taken from culture after CMV antigen stimulation. The chain links TRBV18 to TRBJ1-1, with a weak D call TRBD1 (6 bases). This clonotype originated in a human donor in good health (CMV status not recorded). Some clones in this sample may be carry-over from other donors' samples. The CDR3 DNA reads as TGTGCCAGCTCACGGGACAATAGGTGGAACACTGAAGCTTTCTTT. This codes for CASSRDNRWNTEAFF.